Below are 5 T cell receptor beta chains sequenced from a single sample in a study of CXCR3-negative and CXCR3-positive naive CD8 T cells (dated by TCRdb to 2018 to 2020). Sequencing instrument: NextSeq 550. The Human TCR Profiling Kit (MiLaboratory) was used to make UMI-labeled 5' RACE TRB cDNA libraries. The reads underwent TCRdb reprocessing, giving one record for each CDR3 protein sequence and no DNA. The sample's own table lists around 88,000 distinct CDR3 sequences. Clones ranked in the top ten supply less than 1% of the sample. No antigen is known for these receptors. The paper's findings and limits, for the study overall: TRB CDR3s from CXCR3-positive naive cells showed higher hydrophobicity (lower Kidera factor 4), lower energy, and higher strength and volume indices than CXCR3-negative naive cells.

The material sequenced was naive CXCR3+ CD8+ T cells from blood. The cell subset or site tag for this specimen amounts to: CD45RO-CCR7+CD27+CD95- naive CD8+ T cells expressing CXCR3 (TNR3+). These TCRs come from a human donor in good health. Some clones in this sample may be carry-over from other donors' samples.

The rearrangement joins TRBV5-1 to TRBJ2-7. CDR1 and CDR2 from the germline V gene are SGHRS and YFSETQ. The CDR3 contains 14 residues. The CDR3 loop is CASSITYGEYEQYF.

The genes are TRBV6-5 and TRBJ2-7; TCRdb returns TRBD1, unconfirmable since there is no DNA. In germline, CDR1 is MNHEY, CDR2 SVGAGI. This CDR3 is 16 amino acids long. CDR3 sequence: CASSGSPGRTPYEQYF.

This rearrangement joins TRBV27 to TRBJ2-2. The CDR3 has 16 amino acids. CDR1 and CDR2 (germline): MNHEY, SMNVEV (reference sequence). The CDR3 sequence is CASSLSRGTGTGELFF.

This chain connects TRBV27 to TRBJ1-2; TCRdb designates TRBD1, a call that cannot be tested without DNA. CDR3 length: 12 amino acids. From germline, CDR1 is MNHEY and CDR2 SMNVEV (reference sequence). CDR3: CASTTGGLGYTF.

The chain employs TRBV27 and TRBJ1-5; TCRdb names TRBD1, which stays unverified in the absence of DNA. The CDR3 contains 15 residues. Germline assignment: CDR1 MNHEY and CDR2 SMNVEV (reference sequence). CDR3 sequence: CASSPWDGGDQPQHF.